A single sample is the source of the 20 T cell receptor beta chains below, sequenced in a study of monozygotic twins with inflammatory bowel disease. TCRdb reprocessed the 5' RACE reads and stores each CDR3 protein as one record, lacking DNA. Recorded for this sample: about 170,000 distinct CDR3 sequences. What was sequenced was blood. The origin of the receptors is a human donor with ulcerative colitis or Crohn's disease, or a healthy co-twin of an affected twin (not recorded which).

The gene calls are TRBV24-1 and TRBJ2-3. There are 13 residues in the CDR3. CDR1 and CDR2 from the germline V gene are KGHDR and SFDVKD. The CDR3 loop is CATSLQPTDTQYF.

The chain links TRBV6-1 to TRBJ2-7; the TCRdb D gene call, TRBD2, has no DNA to confirm it. This CDR3 is 14 amino acids long. The germline CDR1 and CDR2 sequences are MNHNS and SASEGT. CDR3 sequence: CATRLSGNSYEQYF.

The V and J genes are TRBV20-1 and TRBJ2-1; TCRdb designates TRBD2, a call that cannot be tested without DNA. Germline V gene sequence: CDR1 DFQATT, CDR2 SNEGSKA (reference sequence). This CDR3 region has 15 residues. CDR3 in amino acids: CSARDGAGSYNEQFF.

The V gene is TRBV12-3 or TRBV12-4, the J gene TRBJ1-4. The CDR3 is 14 residues long. The CDR3 reads CASNGRIGNEKLFF.

The chain combines TRBV24-1 with TRBJ2-3; TCRdb gives TRBD1 as the D gene, but with no DNA this cannot be confirmed. The CDR3 is 20 residues long. The germline CDR1 and CDR2 sequences are KGHDR and SFDVKD. CDR3 in amino acids: CATRSPTWRDPMVFTDTQYF.

The V gene is TRBV28, the J gene TRBJ1-2. This CDR3 region has 15 residues. CDR1 MDHEN and CDR2 SYDVKM come from the germline V gene. Here the CDR3 reads CASSLDNRDGTGYTF.

The chain recombines TRBV4-1 with TRBJ2-5; without DNA, the TCRdb call of TRBD1 cannot be checked. CDR3 size: 13 residues. CDR1 is MGHRA and CDR2 is YSYEKL in the germline V gene. The CDR3 loop reads CASSLSTRETQYF.

This CDR3 reads CASSLRLAANTGELFF. This chain uses TRBV12-3 or TRBV12-4 with TRBJ2-2. The CDR3 covers 16 residues.

V gene TRBV5-6 combines with J gene TRBJ2-4; TCRdb designates TRBD1, a call that cannot be tested without DNA. The CDR3 has 11 amino acids. Germline CDR1 is SGHDT and CDR2 is YYEEEE. The CDR3 region is CASSYREVSYF.

CDR3: CSAGGPINTGELFF. V is TRBV20-1 and J is TRBJ2-2; TCRdb's assignment of TRBD1 cannot be checked, as there is no DNA. The CDR3 loop spans 14 amino acids. Germline CDR1 is DFQATT and CDR2 is SNEGSKA (reference sequence).

The CDR3 loop is CASLTVRASYEQYF. This chain connects TRBV11-2 to TRBJ2-7. Germline CDR1 reads SGHAT; CDR2 reads FQNNGV. The CDR3 is made up of 14 amino acids.

The chain combines TRBV15 with TRBJ1-5; without DNA, the TCRdb call of TRBD1 cannot be checked. CDR1 and CDR2 (germline): LNHNV, YYDKDF (reference sequence). There are 16 residues in the CDR3. Here the CDR3 reads CATSRDVQGVRQPQHF.

The J gene is TRBJ2-7, the V gene TRBV28; with no DNA, the TCRdb D assignment of TRBD1 cannot be verified. CDR3 length: 13 amino acids. CDR1 is MDHEN, CDR2 SYDVKM, per germline. CDR3 region: CASFGGRAYEQYF.

The V call is TRBV15, the J call TRBJ2-7; TCRdb lists TRBD2, though no DNA is available to test this call. Germline assignment: CDR1 LNHNV and CDR2 YYDKDF (reference sequence). The CDR3 extends over 14 amino acids. CDR3: CATSDPGLDYEQYF.

V usage is TRBV6-1 and J usage is TRBJ2-3. CDR1 is MNHNS, CDR2 SASEGT, per germline. The CDR3 totals 14 residues. The CDR3 loop reads CASSEAGRTDTQYF.

V is TRBV5-6 and J is TRBJ2-7; the D call from TCRdb, TRBD1, cannot be confirmed without DNA. Germline assignment: CDR1 SGHDT and CDR2 YYEEEE. This CDR3 contains 17 residues. The CDR3 here is CASSTRFLQGKNYEQYF.

V is TRBV9 and J is TRBJ2-1. The CDR3 spans 14 residues. The germline gives CDR1 SGDLS, CDR2 YYNGEE. This chain's CDR3 is CASSVLSTYNEQFF.

V and J are TRBV5-1 and TRBJ1-2; TCRdb lists TRBD1, though no DNA is available to test this call. The CDR3 spans 15 residues. Germline V gene sequence: CDR1 SGHRS, CDR2 YFSETQ. CDR3: CASSPSEGAPYGYTF.

The chain employs TRBV27 and TRBJ2-5. Germline V CDR1 and CDR2: MNHEY, SMNVEV (reference sequence). The CDR3 sequence is 14 residues long. The CDR3 sequence: CASSLSSLGETQYF.

The CDR3 protein is CASSLALGAYEQYF. J is TRBJ2-7 and V is TRBV5-1. Per germline, CDR1 SGHRS and CDR2 YFSETQ. The CDR3 has 14 residues.